Sequencing of this TCR beta chain was carried out in a study of monozygotic twins with inflammatory bowel disease. CDR3 size: 14 residues. Germline assignment: CDR1 LNHNV and CDR2 YYDKDF (reference sequence). TCRdb reworked the 5' RACE reads into one entry per CDR3 protein, no DNA. The sample totals some 330,000 distinct CDR3 sequences. The chain links TRBV15 to TRBJ1-2. Sequences were obtained from blood. The receptor was derived from a human donor with ulcerative colitis or Crohn's disease, or a healthy co-twin of an affected twin (not recorded which). Here the CDR3 reads CATSRMGDDYGYTF.